This T cell receptor (beta chain) was identified during a study of graft-versus-host responses after intestinal transplantation. CDR1 and CDR2 from the germline V gene are MNHNY and SVGAGI (reference sequence). The ends lost 7 bases at V and 4 bases at J; junction bases unmatched: 3. CDR3 length: 12 residues. The protocol was immunoSEQ multiplex PCR, while the TCRdb copy is restricted to in-frame clones and leaves out a portion. This table has 70,000 or so clones, approximately 84% appearing once. As concerns this clone: Its target is not known.

This receptor was taken from a human donor who was the organ donor for an intestinal transplant. Here the sequenced sample was unstimulated CD4+ T cells sorted from spleen or lymph node cells, taken before transplant. The chain joins TRBV6-6 to TRBJ1-1; TRBD1 matches 7 bases. CDR3 residues: CASTEGATEAFF. The CDR3, as DNA: TGTGCCAGCACCGAGGGGGCCACTGAAGCTTTCTTT.